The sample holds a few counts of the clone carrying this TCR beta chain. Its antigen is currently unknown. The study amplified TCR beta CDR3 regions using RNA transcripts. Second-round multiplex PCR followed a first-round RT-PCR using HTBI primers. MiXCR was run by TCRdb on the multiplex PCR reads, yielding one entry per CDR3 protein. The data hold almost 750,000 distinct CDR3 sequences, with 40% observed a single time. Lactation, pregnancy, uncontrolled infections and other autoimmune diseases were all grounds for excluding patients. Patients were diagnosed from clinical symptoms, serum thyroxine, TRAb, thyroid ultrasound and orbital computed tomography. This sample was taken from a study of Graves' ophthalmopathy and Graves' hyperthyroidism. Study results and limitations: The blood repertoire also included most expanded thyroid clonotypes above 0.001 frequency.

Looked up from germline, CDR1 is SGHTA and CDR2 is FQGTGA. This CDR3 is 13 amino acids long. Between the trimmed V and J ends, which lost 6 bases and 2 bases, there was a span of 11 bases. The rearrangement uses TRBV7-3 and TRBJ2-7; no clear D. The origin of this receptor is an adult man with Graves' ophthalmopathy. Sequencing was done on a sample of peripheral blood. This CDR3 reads CASSPSLPYEQYF. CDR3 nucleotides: TGTGCCAGCAGTCCCTCACTGCCCTACGAGCAGTACTTC.